This TCR beta chain was documented in a study of T-cell reconstitution after alpha-beta-depleted transplantation in children. Points from the study as a whole: High day-60 TCRbeta diversity in some patients came from surviving recipient T cells and thymic progenitors.

Preparation of the TCRbeta library was carried out with unique molecular identifiers. Via MiXCR, TCRdb re-called the PCR reads, giving one row per CDR3 protein. The sample lists a few hundred thousand distinct CDR3 sequences; around two fifths were seen once. With regard to this clonotype: Its target is unknown.

The sequence derives from a girl aged 2 to 10 with aplastic anemia, due to receive a stem cell transplant. Source: PBMCs, taken before TCRalphabeta/CD19-depleted stem cell transplant.

CDR3 coding DNA: TGCAGTGCTAGTTATGGGGGCGTCGCCTATGGCTACACCTTC. It translates to CSASYGGVAYGYTF. The J gene is TRBJ1-2, the V gene TRBV20-1; possible D gene TRBD1, 6 bases. CDR1 and CDR2 from the germline V gene are DFQATT and SNEGSKA (reference sequence). The CDR3 has 14 amino acids. V lost 3 bases and J lost 4, with 15 bases in between.